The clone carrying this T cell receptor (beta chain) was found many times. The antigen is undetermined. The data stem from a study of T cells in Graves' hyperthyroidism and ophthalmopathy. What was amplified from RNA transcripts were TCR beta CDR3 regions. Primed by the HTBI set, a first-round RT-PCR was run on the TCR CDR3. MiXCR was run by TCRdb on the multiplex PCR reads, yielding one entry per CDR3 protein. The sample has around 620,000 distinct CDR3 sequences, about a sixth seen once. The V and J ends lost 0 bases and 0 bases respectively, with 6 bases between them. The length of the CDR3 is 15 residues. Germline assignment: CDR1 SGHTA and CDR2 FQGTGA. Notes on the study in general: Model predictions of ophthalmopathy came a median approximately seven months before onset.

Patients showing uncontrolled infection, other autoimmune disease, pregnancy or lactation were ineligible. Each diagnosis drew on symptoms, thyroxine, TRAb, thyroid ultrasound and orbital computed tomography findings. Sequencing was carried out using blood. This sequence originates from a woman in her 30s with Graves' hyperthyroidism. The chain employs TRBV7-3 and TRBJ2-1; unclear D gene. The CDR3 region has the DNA TGTGCCAGCAGCTTAACGGCGGTCTCCTACAATGAGCAGTTCTTC. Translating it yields CASSLTAVSYNEQFF.